This TCR beta chain derives from a study of cytotoxic CD8 clonotypes in ibrutinib-treated CLL. Study-wide context: The cohort had 11 relapsed/refractory and around 14 treatment-naive patients, 17 IGHV unmutated. Among patients, some 24 responded partially and 2 completely; 14 then stayed remitted and around 12 progressed after median around 70 months.

A few counts support this clone. This table comes from immunoSEQ multiplex PCR, and its TCRdb copy is limited to in-frame clones, with some not included. The sample has approximately 48,000 clones; about half are singletons. The germline V gene has CDR1 SGHVS and CDR2 FNYEAQ. V shed 1 base, J shed 9 bases, and the junction held 6 bases outside the gene matches. This CDR3 is 15 amino acids long. Source: PBMCs, taken after 12 months of ibrutinib treatment. The genes are TRBV7-6 and TRBJ1-6, with 7 bases aligning to TRBD1. This receptor was taken from a human donor with chronic lymphocytic leukemia. CDR3 residues: CASSLGQGVSSPLHF. The CDR3 DNA sequence: TGTGCCAGCAGCTTAGGACAGGGTGTGAGTTCACCCCTCCACTTT.